The 28 T cell receptor beta chains given below trace back to one sample, sequenced in a study of naive and memory T cell subsets. The SP2 primer and nested alpha and beta constant region primers amplified ligated cDNA in four rounds. TCRdb recomputed calls from the UMI-ligation and nested PCR reads with MiXCR, one row per CDR3 protein. The sample lists 35,000 to 40,000 distinct CDR3 sequences; about 10% were seen once. The treatment: skin biopsy from PPD injection site in Mantoux-positive individual. An oligonucleotide containing a UMI was ligated to the 3' end of TCR cDNA. Specimen: skin, collected from a tuberculin skin test site. These receptors originate from an adult in good health.

The chain carries TRBV10-1 and TRBJ1-5; 7 bases fit TRBD1. Germline lookup yields CDR1 WNHNN and CDR2 SYGVQD (reference sequence). V dropped 6 bases and J dropped 0; count of bases not matched to a gene: 14. The CDR3 totals 18 residues. CDR3 in DNA: TGCGCCAGCAGACCACCGGGACAGAAATCTTATAGCAATCAGCCCCAGCATTTT. It is translated as CASRPPGQKSYSNQPQHF.

This clonotype was counted a few times. The rearrangement uses TRBV30 and TRBJ2-6; D remains unclear. The ends were cut back, 1 base at V and 0 bases at J, with 4 bases in the middle. Germline V gives CDR1 GTSNPN, CDR2 SVGIG (reference sequence). The CDR3 consists of 14 residues. CDR3: CAWSDASGANVLTF. The CDR3 DNA sequence: TGTGCCTGGAGTGACGCCTCTGGGGCCAACGTCCTGACTTTC.

This rearrangement joins TRBV7-9 to TRBJ2-7, with TRBD2 identical over 8 bases. This CDR3 region has 14 residues. Trimming at V came to 1 base and at J to 2 bases, leaving 1 base not matched to a gene. Germline V gene data show CDR1 as SEHNR and CDR2 as FQNEAQ (reference sequence). The CDR3 DNA is TGTGCCAGCAGCTTAGAACTAGCGGCCTACGAGCAGTACTTC. It specifies CASSLELAAYEQYF.

This clonotype was recorded many times. The chain carries TRBV20-1 and TRBJ2-5; the match to TRBD1 covers 8 bases. V dropped 5 bases and J dropped 1; count of bases not matched to a gene: 3. The CDR3 loop spans 13 amino acids. Germline CDR1 is DFQATT and CDR2 is SNEGSKA (reference sequence). CDR3: CSALQGGQETQYF. The CDR3 DNA is TGCAGTGCTCTACAGGGGGGCCAAGAGACCCAGTACTTC.

This chain uses TRBV27 with TRBJ2-5; D possibly matches TRBD1 or TRBD2 (6 bases each). This CDR3 region has 14 residues. The germline CDR1 and CDR2 sequences are MNHEY and SMNVEV (reference sequence). V dropped 1 base and J dropped 7 bases, with 13 bases sitting between them. In DNA form, the CDR3 reads TGTGCCAGCAGTTTATTTCCGGGGGACATGACCCAGTACTTC. It translates to CASSLFPGDMTQYF.

In its sample, this clonotype was seen a few times. The V and J genes are TRBV12-3 or TRBV12-4 and TRBJ1-1, with D possibly matching TRBD1 (5 bases). Deletions cut 0 bases from V and 3 bases from J, with 14 bases between. CDR3 size: 16 residues. CDR3 in amino acids: CASSLAPREGYTEAFF. The CDR3 DNA reads TGTGCCAGCAGTTTAGCGCCGAGGGAGGGGTACACTGAAGCTTTCTTT.

This clonotype was observed many times. The chain is built from TRBV7-9 and TRBJ1-4; possibly TRBD1 for D (5 bases). CDR1 is SEHNR and CDR2 is FQNEAQ in the germline V gene (reference sequence). The V gene lost 3 bases and the J gene lost 4 bases, with 9 bases spanning the gap. The CDR3 has 14 amino acids. The CDR3 loop is CASSFSRDNEKLFF. The CDR3 bases are TGTGCCAGCAGCTTTTCCAGGGATAATGAAAAACTGTTTTTT. Together with reference TRBV7-9 and TRBJ1-4, the CDR3 gives the full variable domain: DTGVSQNPRHKITKRGQNVTFRCDPISEHNRLYWYRQTLGQGPEFLTYFQNEAQLEKSRLLSDRFSAERPKGSFSTLEIQRTEQGDSAMYLCASSFSRDNEKLFFGSGTQLSVL.

This chain connects TRBV11-3 to TRBJ1-6; 12 nucleotides line up with TRBD1. Germline V lookup: CDR1 SGHNT, CDR2 YENEEA. V lost 4 bases and J lost 7; bases outside the gene matches: 2. The CDR3 has 15 amino acids. The CDR3 DNA sequence: TGTGCCAGCAGCTCCGGGACAGGGGGCAATTCACCCCTCCACTTT. This gives the protein CASSSGTGGNSPLHF.

The table lists this clonotype with many counts. The J gene is TRBJ1-1, the V gene TRBV5-4; tentative D call: TRBD1 (6 bases). Germline-derived CDR1 and CDR2 are SGHNT and YYREEE (reference sequence). The CDR3 runs to 14 residues. V was shortened by 0 bases and J by 5 bases, with 11 bases between the two germline ends. The CDR3 DNA is TGTGCCAGCAGCTTGGGACAGGAAAAGACTGAAGCTTTCTTT. Amino acids: CASSLGQEKTEAFF.

With respect to this clonotype: A much larger clonotype is one base distant, so this may be a read error. The chain recombines TRBV3-1 with TRBJ2-5; TRBD2 agrees at 12 bases. CDR3 size: 16 residues. Germline V gene data show CDR1 as LGHDT and CDR2 as YNNKEL (reference sequence). The CDR3 DNA follows: TGTACCAGCAGCCTGACTAGCGGGAGCTACCAAGAGACCCAGTACTTC. It translates to CTSSLTSGSYQETQYF.

This clonotype was observed a handful of times. V and J are TRBV7-3 and TRBJ1-1; D possibly corresponds to TRBD1 (5 bases). Germline CDR1 SGHTA, CDR2 FQGTGA. CDR3 size: 14 residues. V shed 4 bases and J shed 4 bases, with 13 bases lying between them. The CDR3 coding sequence is TGTGCCAGCAGCTACTTGACCGGGGGCACTGAAGCTTTCTTT. This sequence encodes CASSYLTGGTEAFF.

This clonotype was observed a handful of times. The rearrangement uses TRBV15 and TRBJ2-3, with 9 bases aligning to TRBD2. In germline, CDR1 is LNHNV, CDR2 YYDKDF (reference sequence). Trimming removed 2 bases from V and 3 bases from J; junction bases left unmatched: 3. This CDR3 has 15 amino acids. Written as DNA, the CDR3 is TGTGCCACCAGCAGACAGCGGGGGGTGACAGATACGCAGTATTTT. Translated, it gives CATSRQRGVTDTQYF.

This clonotype was observed at least ten times. The rearrangement uses TRBV11-2 and TRBJ2-3; 7 nucleotides agree with TRBD2. The V and J ends lost 0 bases and 4 bases, in that order; junction bases with no gene match: 13. Germline CDR1 SGHAT, CDR2 FQNNGV. CDR3 length: 18 residues. The CDR3 nucleotides are TGTGCCAGCAGCTTAGAAGAGGGGTGGGAGGGGATTCCAGATACGCAGTATTTT. Amino acids: CASSLEEGWEGIPDTQYF.

This clonotype came up many times. The rearrangement joins TRBV3-1 to TRBJ2-7, with D unclear. Germline values: CDR1 LGHDT, CDR2 YNNKEL (reference sequence). The V and J ends lost 1 base and 5 bases respectively, with 15 bases between them. The CDR3 is 15 amino acids. The CDR3 DNA is TGTGCCAGCAGCCAAGTAATGGTCGCTCAGCACGAGCAGTACTTC. This gives the protein CASSQVMVAQHEQYF.

Only a few counts were recorded for this clonotype. This rearrangement joins TRBV2 to TRBJ2-1; TRBD2 matches at 10 bases. Germline V gene sequence: CDR1 SNHLY, CDR2 FYNNEI. V shed 6 bases, J shed 1 base, and the junction held 6 bases outside the gene matches. The CDR3 length is 16 residues. CDR3 in DNA: TGTGCCAGCAGCGCCACTAGCGGGATGTCCTACAATGAGCAGTTCTTC. The encoded protein is CASSATSGMSYNEQFF.

The chain couples TRBV5-1 to TRBJ2-6, with unresolved D. The V and J ends lost 0 bases and 0 bases respectively, with 13 bases between them. The CDR3 runs 18 residues. Germline V gene lookup returns CDR1 SGHRS and CDR2 YFSETQ. The CDR3 DNA reads as TGCGCCAGCAGCTTGGCTGGCCAGGCCACCTCTGGGGCCAACGTCCTGACTTTC. Its translation: CASSLAGQATSGANVLTF.

This clonotype was detected ten times or more. The chain is built from TRBV7-2 and TRBJ2-3; D not resolved. The CDR3 is 12 amino acids. V was cut by 7 bases and J by 6 bases, with 11 bases left in between. Per the germline V gene, CDR1 is SGHTA and CDR2 is FQGNSA. CDR3 in amino acids: CASTELRDTQYF. In nucleotides, the CDR3 is TGTGCCAGCACCGAACTAAGGGATACGCAGTATTTT.

This clonotype was detected many times. The chain uses TRBV28 and TRBJ2-3; 8 bases fit TRBD2. V gave up 3 bases and J gave up 0 bases; unmatched junction bases: 2. The length of the CDR3 is 15 residues. Looked up from germline, CDR1 is MDHEN and CDR2 is SYDVKM. CDR3: CASSFLAGSTDTQYF. The CDR3 DNA sequence: TGTGCCAGCAGTTTTCTAGCGGGTAGCACAGATACGCAGTATTTT. Variable domain in full (rest from reference TRBV28 and TRBJ2-3): DVKVTQSSRYLVKRTGEKVFLECVQDMDHENMFWYRQDPGLGLRLIYFSYDVKMKEKGDIPEGYSVSREKKERFSLILESASTNQTSMYLCASSFLAGSTDTQYFGPGTRLTVL.

This clonotype was recorded many times. The rearrangement uses TRBV6-1 and TRBJ2-3; 9 nucleotides line up with TRBD2. Trimming cost V 7 bases and J 0 bases; bases outside gene matches: 14. The CDR3 has 18 residues. CDR1 is MNHNS and CDR2 is SASEGT in the germline V gene. In DNA, the CDR3 is TGTGCCAGCACCCCCGGCGGAGCGGGAGGAGGGAGCACAGATACGCAGTATTTT. Its translation: CASTPGGAGGGSTDTQYF.

Ten or more counts support this clonotype. This chain connects TRBV5-4 to TRBJ2-3; D perhaps matches TRBD2 (6 bases). The V gene lost 3 bases and the J gene lost 2 bases, with 16 bases spanning the gap. This CDR3 comprises 16 residues. Germline-derived CDR1 and CDR2 are SGHNT and YYREEE (reference sequence). The CDR3 DNA sequence: TGTGCCAGCAGCTCCGGGACTGATAAGCTCACAGATACGCAGTATTTT. This codes for CASSSGTDKLTDTQYF.

This sequence joins TRBV4-1 and TRBJ2-5; either TRBD1 or TRBD2 may fit D (5 bases each). V was shortened by 4 bases and J by 1 base, with 16 bases between the two germline ends. Germline CDR1 reads MGHRA; CDR2 reads YSYEKL. This CDR3 contains 16 residues. The CDR3 spells CASSPRRGDLQETQYF. The DNA of the CDR3 is TGCGCCAGCAGCCCCCGGAGAGGGGACCTCCAAGAGACCCAGTACTTC.

There are a few counts of this clonotype. The chain couples TRBV28 to TRBJ2-5; TRBD1 matches 7 bases. The V and J ends lost 6 bases and 2 bases, in that order; junction bases with no gene match: 6. Germline V gene data show CDR1 as MDHEN and CDR2 as SYDVKM. This CDR3 region has 14 residues. The CDR3 sequence is CASRTGLRQETQYF. DNA of the CDR3: TGTGCCAGCAGGACAGGGTTGCGGCAAGAGACCCAGTACTTC.

The V and J genes are TRBV9 and TRBJ2-7; unclear D gene. The CDR3 totals 16 residues. Trimming removed 5 bases at V and 0 bases at J, with 18 bases between. Germline V gene data show CDR1 as SGDLS and CDR2 as YYNGEE. CDR3 in amino acids: CASSLAGRENSYEQYF. The DNA for the CDR3 is TGTGCCAGCAGTCTTGCCGGGCGAGAAAACTCCTACGAGCAGTACTTC.

This clonotype has just a few counts. The CDR3 spells CASSSQAPRGEQYF. The CDR3 nucleotides are TGTGCCAGCAGCTCACAGGCCCCTCGGGGCGAGCAGTACTTC. The genes are TRBV7-9 and TRBJ2-7; D assignment may be TRBD1 or TRBD2 (5 bases each). The CDR3 has 14 residues. Trimming took 4 bases from V and 6 from J, leaving 16 bases between them. CDR1 and CDR2 (germline): SEHNR, FQNEAQ (reference sequence).

V and J are TRBV18 and TRBJ1-4, with no clear D. This CDR3 is 14 amino acids long. The germline V gene has CDR1 KGHSH and CDR2 LQKENI. V was clipped by 7 bases and J by 5 bases, with 14 bases between them. The CDR3 nucleotides are TGTGCCAGCTTGCAAGGAGTTTCAAATGAAAAACTGTTTTTT. It is translated as CASLQGVSNEKLFF.

A word on this clonotype: This could be a read error, since a much larger clone is one nucleotide away. J is TRBJ1-1 and V is TRBV29-1; possibly TRBD1 for D (6 bases). V lost 8 bases, J lost 1 base, and 14 bases lay in between. The germline V gene has CDR1 SQVTM and CDR2 ANQGSEA. The CDR3 sequence is 13 residues long. DNA of the CDR3: TGCAGCTATACCGGGACACGGAACACTGAAGCTTTCTTT. This gives the protein CSYTGTRNTEAFF.

This clonotype occurred many times. This rearrangement joins TRBV20-1 to TRBJ2-3; 7 bases map to TRBD2. The CDR3 length is 14 residues. The trim removed 3 bases at V and 0 bases at J, leaving 3 bases unmatched. The germline CDR1 and CDR2 sequences are DFQATT and SNEGSKA (reference sequence). The CDR3 protein is CSARTSRSTDTQYF. In nucleotides, the CDR3 is TGCAGTGCTAGGACTAGCAGGAGCACAGATACGCAGTATTTT.

A few counts support this clonotype. The genes are TRBV7-2 and TRBJ2-3; a weak D match, TRBD1 (5 bases). Trimming pared 0 bases from V and 0 bases from J, leaving 10 bases between. The CDR3 extends over 16 amino acids. Germline-derived CDR1 and CDR2 are SGHTA and FQGNSA. The CDR3: CASSLANRWSTDTQYF. The CDR3 nucleotides are TGTGCCAGCAGCTTAGCGAACAGGTGGAGCACAGATACGCAGTATTTT.